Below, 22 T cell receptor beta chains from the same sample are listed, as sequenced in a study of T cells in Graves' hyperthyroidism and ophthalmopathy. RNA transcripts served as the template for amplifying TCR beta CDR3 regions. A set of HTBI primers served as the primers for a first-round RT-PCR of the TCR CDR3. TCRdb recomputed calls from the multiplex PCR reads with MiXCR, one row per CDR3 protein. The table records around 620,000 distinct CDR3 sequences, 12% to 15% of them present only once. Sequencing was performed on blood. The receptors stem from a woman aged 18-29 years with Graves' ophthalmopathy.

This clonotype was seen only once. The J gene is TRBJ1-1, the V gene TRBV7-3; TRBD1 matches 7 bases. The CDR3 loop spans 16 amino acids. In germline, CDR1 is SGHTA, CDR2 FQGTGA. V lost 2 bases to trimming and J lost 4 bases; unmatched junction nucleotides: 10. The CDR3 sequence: CASSLSGGGGFTEAFF. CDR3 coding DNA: TGTGCCAGCAGCTTATCGGGAGGGGGCGGGTTCACTGAAGCTTTCTTT.

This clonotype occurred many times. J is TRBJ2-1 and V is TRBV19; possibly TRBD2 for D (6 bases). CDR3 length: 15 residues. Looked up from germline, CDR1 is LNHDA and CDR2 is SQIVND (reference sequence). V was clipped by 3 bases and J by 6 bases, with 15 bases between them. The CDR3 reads CASSIRREPGNEQFF. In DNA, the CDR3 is TGTGCCAGTAGTATTAGGAGGGAGCCTGGCAATGAGCAGTTCTTC.

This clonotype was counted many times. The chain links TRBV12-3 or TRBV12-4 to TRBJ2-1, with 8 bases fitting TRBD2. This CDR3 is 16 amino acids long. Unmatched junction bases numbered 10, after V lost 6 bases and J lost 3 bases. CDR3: CASSRISGGVYNEQFF. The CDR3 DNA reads TGTGCCAGCAGCCGAATCAGCGGGGGAGTCTACAATGAGCAGTTCTTC.

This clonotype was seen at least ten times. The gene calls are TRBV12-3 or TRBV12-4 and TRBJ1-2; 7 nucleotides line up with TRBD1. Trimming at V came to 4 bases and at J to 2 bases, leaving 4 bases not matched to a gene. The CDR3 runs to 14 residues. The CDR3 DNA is TGTGCCAGCAGTTCTCACAGGGGAAACTATGGCTACACCTTC. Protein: CASSSHRGNYGYTF.

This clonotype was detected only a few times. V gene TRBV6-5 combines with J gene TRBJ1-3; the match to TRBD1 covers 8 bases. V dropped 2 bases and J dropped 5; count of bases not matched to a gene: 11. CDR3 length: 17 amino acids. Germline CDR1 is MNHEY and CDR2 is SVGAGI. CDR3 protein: CASSYAPPDRGRNTIYF. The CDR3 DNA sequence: TGTGCCAGCAGTTACGCCCCTCCTGACAGGGGAAGAAACACCATATATTTT.

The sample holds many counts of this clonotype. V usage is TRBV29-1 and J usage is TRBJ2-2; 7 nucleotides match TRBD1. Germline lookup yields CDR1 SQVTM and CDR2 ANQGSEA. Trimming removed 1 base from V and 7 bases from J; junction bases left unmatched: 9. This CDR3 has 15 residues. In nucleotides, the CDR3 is TGCAGCGTTGAAGGACAGGGCGCGCCTAACGGGGAGCTGTTTTTT. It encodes CSVEGQGAPNGELFF.

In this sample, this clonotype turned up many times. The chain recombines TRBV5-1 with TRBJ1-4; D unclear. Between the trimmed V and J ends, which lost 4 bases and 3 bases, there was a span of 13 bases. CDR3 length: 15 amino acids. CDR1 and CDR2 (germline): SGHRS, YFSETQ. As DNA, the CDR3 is TGCGCCAGCAGCCGACGAGAACAGCCTAATGAAAAACTGTTTTTT. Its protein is CASSRREQPNEKLFF.

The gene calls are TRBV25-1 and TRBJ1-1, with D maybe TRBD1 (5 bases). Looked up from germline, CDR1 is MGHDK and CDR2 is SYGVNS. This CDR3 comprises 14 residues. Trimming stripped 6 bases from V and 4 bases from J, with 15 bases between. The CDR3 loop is CASSFAGQGTEAFF. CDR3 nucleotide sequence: TGTGCCAGCAGCTTCGCAGGGCAAGGCACTGAAGCTTTCTTT.

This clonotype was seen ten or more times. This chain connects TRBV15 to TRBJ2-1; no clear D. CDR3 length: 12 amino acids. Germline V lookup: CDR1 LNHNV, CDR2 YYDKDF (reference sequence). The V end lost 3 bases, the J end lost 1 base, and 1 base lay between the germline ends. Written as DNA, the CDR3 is TGTGCCACCAGCAGTTCCTACAATGAGCAGTTCTTC. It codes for CATSSSYNEQFF.

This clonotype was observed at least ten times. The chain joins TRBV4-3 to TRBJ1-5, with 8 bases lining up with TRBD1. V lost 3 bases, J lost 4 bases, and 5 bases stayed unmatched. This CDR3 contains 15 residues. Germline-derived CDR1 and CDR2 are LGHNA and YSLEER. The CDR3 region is CASSHGTGSNQPQHF. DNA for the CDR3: TGCGCCAGCAGCCATGGGACAGGTAGTAATCAGCCCCAGCATTTT.

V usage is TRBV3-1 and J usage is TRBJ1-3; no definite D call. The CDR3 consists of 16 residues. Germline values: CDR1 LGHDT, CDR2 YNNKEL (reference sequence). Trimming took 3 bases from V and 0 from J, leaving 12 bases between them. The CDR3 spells CASSHYGTNSGNTIYF. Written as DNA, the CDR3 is TGTGCCAGCAGCCATTACGGCACGAACTCTGGAAACACCATATATTTT.

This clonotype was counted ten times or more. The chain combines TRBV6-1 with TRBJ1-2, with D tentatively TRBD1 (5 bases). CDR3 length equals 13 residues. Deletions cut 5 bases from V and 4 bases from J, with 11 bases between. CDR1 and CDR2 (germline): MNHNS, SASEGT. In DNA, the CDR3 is TGTGCCAGCAGTTATGAACAGGCCTATGGCTACACCTTC. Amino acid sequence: CASSYEQAYGYTF.

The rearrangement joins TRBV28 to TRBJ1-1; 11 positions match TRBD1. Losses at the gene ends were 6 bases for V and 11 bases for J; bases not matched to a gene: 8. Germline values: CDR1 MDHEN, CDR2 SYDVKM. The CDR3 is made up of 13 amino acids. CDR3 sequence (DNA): TGTGCCAGCAGGGGGGGACAGGGGGTGGCGGCTTTCTTT. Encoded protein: CASRGGQGVAAFF. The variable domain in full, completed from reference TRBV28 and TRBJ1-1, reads DVKVTQSSRYLVKRTGEKVFLECVQDMDHENMFWYRQDPGLGLRLIYFSYDVKMKEKGDIPEGYSVSREKKERFSLILESASTNQTSMYLCASRGGQGVAAFFGQGTRLTVV.

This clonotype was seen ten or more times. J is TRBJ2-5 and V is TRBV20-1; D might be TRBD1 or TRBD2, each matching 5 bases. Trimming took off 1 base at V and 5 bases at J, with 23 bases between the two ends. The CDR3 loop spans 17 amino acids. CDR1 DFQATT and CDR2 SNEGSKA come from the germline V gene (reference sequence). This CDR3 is CSARVGNGAYSRETQYF. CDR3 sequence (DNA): TGCAGTGCTAGAGTGGGTAACGGGGCCTACAGCCGGGAGACCCAGTACTTC.

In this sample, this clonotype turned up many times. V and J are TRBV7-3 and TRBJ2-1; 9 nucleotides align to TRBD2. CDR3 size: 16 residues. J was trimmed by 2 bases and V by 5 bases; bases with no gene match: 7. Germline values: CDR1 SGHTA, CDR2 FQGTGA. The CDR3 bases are TGTGCCAGCAGCGTCTCACTAGCGGGTACCTACAATGAGCAGTTCTTC. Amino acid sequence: CASSVSLAGTYNEQFF.

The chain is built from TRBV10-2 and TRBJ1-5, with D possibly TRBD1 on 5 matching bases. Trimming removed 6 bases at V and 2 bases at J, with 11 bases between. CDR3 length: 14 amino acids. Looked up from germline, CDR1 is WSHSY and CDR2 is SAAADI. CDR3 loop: CASRDTTRNQPQHF. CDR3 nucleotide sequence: TGCGCCAGCAGGGACACTACCCGCAATCAGCCCCAGCATTTT.

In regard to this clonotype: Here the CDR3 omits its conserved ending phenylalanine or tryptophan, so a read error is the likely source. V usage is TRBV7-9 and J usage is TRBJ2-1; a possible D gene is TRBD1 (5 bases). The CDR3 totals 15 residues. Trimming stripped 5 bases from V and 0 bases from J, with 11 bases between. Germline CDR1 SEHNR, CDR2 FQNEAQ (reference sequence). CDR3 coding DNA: TGTGCCAGCAGCCCGGCAGGGCACTCCTACAATGAGCAGTTCTCC. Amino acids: CASSPAGHSYNEQFS.

The CDR3 DNA follows: TGCAGCGTTGAAGAAACAGGGAGGAGTGAAGCTTTCTTT. Its translation is CSVEETGRSEAFF. The rearrangement uses TRBV29-1 and TRBJ1-1, with a possible D match to TRBD1 (6 bases). Germline V gene data show CDR1 as SQVTM and CDR2 as ANQGSEA. The V end lost 0 bases, the J end lost 7 bases, and 12 bases lay between the germline ends. The length of the CDR3 is 13 residues.

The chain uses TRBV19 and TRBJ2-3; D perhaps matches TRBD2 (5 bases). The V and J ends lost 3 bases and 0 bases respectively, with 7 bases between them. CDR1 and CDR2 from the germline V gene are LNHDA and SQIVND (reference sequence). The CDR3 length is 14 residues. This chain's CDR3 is CASSIGGSTDTQYF. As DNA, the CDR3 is TGTGCCAGTAGTATCGGCGGGAGCACAGATACGCAGTATTTT.

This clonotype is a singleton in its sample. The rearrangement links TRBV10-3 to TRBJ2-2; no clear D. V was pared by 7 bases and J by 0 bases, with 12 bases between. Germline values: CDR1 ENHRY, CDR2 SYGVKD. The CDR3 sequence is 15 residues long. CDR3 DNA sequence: TGTGCCATCACCGACGGACCTACGAACACCGGGGAGCTGTTTTTT. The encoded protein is CAITDGPTNTGELFF.

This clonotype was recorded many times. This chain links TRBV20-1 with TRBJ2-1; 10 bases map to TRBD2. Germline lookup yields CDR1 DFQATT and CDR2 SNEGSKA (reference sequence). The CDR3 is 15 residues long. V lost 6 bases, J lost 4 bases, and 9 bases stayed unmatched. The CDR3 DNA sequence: TGCAGTGCAACTCCCGGGACTAGCGATTACAATGAGCAGTTCTTC. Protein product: CSATPGTSDYNEQFF.

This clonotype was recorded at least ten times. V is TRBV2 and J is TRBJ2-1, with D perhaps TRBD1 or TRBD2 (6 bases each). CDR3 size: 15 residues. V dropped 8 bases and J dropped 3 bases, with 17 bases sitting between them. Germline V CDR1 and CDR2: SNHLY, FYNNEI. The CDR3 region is CASPRGVDSYNEQFF. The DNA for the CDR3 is TGTGCCAGCCCAAGGGGGGTAGACAGCTACAATGAGCAGTTCTTC.